This T cell receptor (beta chain) was recorded in a study of T cell changes during pregnancy in multiple sclerosis. CDR1 and CDR2 (germline): MRHNA, SNTAGT. V shed 0 bases and J shed 4 bases, with 14 bases lying between them. The CDR3 has 16 amino acids. Sequencing was performed with immunoSEQ multiplex PCR; in TCRdb, only in-frame clones are kept and a portion is missing. The table lists under 100,000 clones, about 95% of them singletons. This specimen was peripheral blood, taken in the third trimester of pregnancy. This TCR derives from a female donor with multiple sclerosis, enrolled in a pregnancy study. The V call is TRBV6-4, the J call TRBJ2-3; possibly TRBD2 for D (6 bases). CDR3 region: CASSDSTVGGADTQYF. CDR3 coding DNA: TGTGCCAGCAGTGACTCTACTGTCGGGGGAGCAGATACGCAGTATTTT.